Below are 27 T cell receptor beta chains sequenced from a single sample in a study of blood T cells in healthy people across ages. It was with a sample-barcoded 5' primer and a J-beta primer mix that a second PCR of roughly 7 to 11 cycles was run. TCRdb redid the calling of the 5' RACE reads with MiXCR, one entry per CDR3 protein. The repertoire has around 970,000 distinct CDR3 sequences, roughly 51% of them found once; the top ten carry 20% to 25%. The sequencing input was blood. These receptors all stem from a woman aged 60-75 years in good health.

This clonotype was observed a few times. The chain links TRBV20-1 to TRBJ2-1; 9 bases map to TRBD2. Germline lookup yields CDR1 DFQATT and CDR2 SNEGSKA (reference sequence). The CDR3 is made up of 14 amino acids. Germline trimming cut 4 bases from V and 4 bases from J; bases unmatched to any gene: 5. CDR3 sequence: CSAKPGLAYNEQFF. As DNA, the CDR3 is TGCAGTGCTAAACCGGGACTAGCATACAATGAGCAGTTCTTC.

This chain connects TRBV24-1 to TRBJ2-1; D is perhaps TRBD2 (6 bases). The CDR3 is 16 amino acids. V was clipped by 5 bases and J by 10 bases, with 23 bases between them. Germline V gene data show CDR1 as KGHDR and CDR2 as SFDVKD. In nucleotides, the CDR3 is TGTGCCACCAGTGCCTTTGGCGGGGCCTGGGTGCCGGAGCAGTTCTTC. It is translated as CATSAFGGAWVPEQFF.

This clonotype was found many times. The chain is built from TRBV7-9 and TRBJ2-7; TRBD1 agrees at 10 bases. The CDR3 covers 14 residues. The V segment lost 5 bases and the J segment 5 bases; nucleotides outside the gene matches: 6. Germline V gene lookup returns CDR1 SEHNR and CDR2 FQNEAQ (reference sequence). The CDR3: CASSLGQGIHEQYF. CDR3 sequence (DNA): TGTGCCAGCAGCCTGGGACAGGGGATCCACGAGCAGTACTTC. Complete variable domain (other parts from reference TRBV7-9 and TRBJ2-7): DTGVSQNPRHKITKRGQNVTFRCDPISEHNRLYWYRQTLGQGPEFLTYFQNEAQLEKSRLLSDRFSAERPKGSFSTLEIQRTEQGDSAMYLCASSLGQGIHEQYFGPGTRLTVT.

This chain links TRBV7-8 with TRBJ2-1; 8 positions agree with TRBD2. Trimming removed 5 bases from V and 7 bases from J; junction bases left unmatched: 7. Per germline, CDR1 SGHVS and CDR2 FQNEAQ. This CDR3 region has 14 residues. As DNA, the CDR3 is TGTGCCAGCAGCCCCGTTCGCGGGGGGAATGAGCAGTTCTTC. It translates to CASSPVRGGNEQFF.

V gene TRBV5-1 combines with J gene TRBJ2-3, with a weak D call TRBD1 (6 bases). Germline-derived CDR1 and CDR2 are SGHRS and YFSETQ. V shed 0 bases and J shed 7 bases, with 18 bases lying between them. There are 16 residues in the CDR3. The CDR3 DNA is TGCGCCAGCAGCTTGGCCGTAGACAGGCGGTTGAATACGCAGTATTTT. It yields the protein CASSLAVDRRLNTQYF.

V gene TRBV7-8 combines with J gene TRBJ1-2, with D uncertain. The CDR3 covers 15 residues. Trimming pared 1 base from V and 6 bases from J, leaving 15 bases between. Germline V gene lookup returns CDR1 SGHVS and CDR2 FQNEAQ. The CDR3 here is CASSLVNGRGNGYTF. The DNA for the CDR3 is TGTGCCAGCAGCTTAGTAAACGGCAGAGGGAATGGCTACACCTTC.

The rearrangement links TRBV7-9 to TRBJ2-7; 10 nucleotides align to TRBD2. Germline V gene sequence: CDR1 SEHNR, CDR2 FQNEAQ (reference sequence). J was trimmed by 3 bases and V by 5 bases; bases with no gene match: 7. The CDR3 spans 15 residues. The CDR3 coding sequence is TGTGCCAGCAGCACTCTAGCGGGAGTAGGCTACGAGCAGTACTTC. Its translation: CASSTLAGVGYEQYF.

This clonotype was counted a few times. An end of the junction does not agree with germline; a read error may underlie this. CDR3 nucleotides: TGTGCCATCAGTGGGGGAGATAGCAGTCAGCCCCAGCATTTT. Translating gives CAISGGDSSQPQHF. J is TRBJ1-5 and V is TRBV10-3; D is undetermined. CDR1 ENHRY and CDR2 SYGVKD come from the germline V gene. This CDR3 spans 14 amino acids.

The genes are TRBV20-1 and TRBJ1-4; TRBD1 matches at 8 bases. CDR3 length: 14 amino acids. With V trimmed by 3 bases and J by 7 bases, 7 bases remained unmatched. CDR1 is DFQATT, CDR2 SNEGSKA, per germline (reference sequence). CDR3 loop: CSASNRGRGEKLFF. Here the CDR3 DNA reads TGCAGTGCTAGCAACAGGGGGAGGGGTGAAAAACTGTTTTTT.

The chain is built from TRBV28 and TRBJ2-5; perhaps D is TRBD1 or TRBD2 (5 bases each). Germline lookup yields CDR1 MDHEN and CDR2 SYDVKM. The CDR3 runs 15 residues. Trimming stripped 3 bases from V and 5 bases from J, with 16 bases between. The CDR3 sequence is CASSLGTRDGETQYF. The CDR3 coding sequence is TGTGCCAGCAGTTTGGGGACCCGAGATGGGGAGACCCAGTACTTC.

The rearrangement uses TRBV5-1 and TRBJ2-1; 7 nucleotides align to TRBD1. Germline CDR1 and CDR2: SGHRS and YFSETQ. The ends lost 4 bases at V and 8 bases at J; junction bases unmatched: 6. The length of the CDR3 is 13 residues. For the CDR3, the DNA is TGCGCCAGCAGCCCACAGGGGTTGGATGAGCAGTTCTTC. Its translation is CASSPQGLDEQFF.

This rearrangement joins TRBV28 to TRBJ2-7, with D perhaps assigned TRBD1 or TRBD2 (5 bases each). This CDR3 spans 17 amino acids. The germline V and J ends were trimmed by 3 bases and 2 bases, with 20 bases remaining between them. CDR1 and CDR2 from the germline V gene are MDHEN and SYDVKM. The DNA of the CDR3 is TGTGCCAGCAGTTTTTTGGATTTGGCAGGGCGGGCCTACGAGCAGTACTTC. As protein: CASSFLDLAGRAYEQYF. Combining the CDR3 with reference TRBV28 and TRBJ2-7 gives the whole variable domain DVKVTQSSRYLVKRTGEKVFLECVQDMDHENMFWYRQDPGLGLRLIYFSYDVKMKEKGDIPEGYSVSREKKERFSLILESASTNQTSMYLCASSFLDLAGRAYEQYFGPGTRLTVT.

The chain joins TRBV28 to TRBJ2-1; 9 nucleotides line up with TRBD2. The end of the DNA is better explained by TRBJ2-7, so the J call may be wrong. Germline V lookup: CDR1 MDHEN, CDR2 SYDVKM. CDR3 length equals 20 residues. DNA of the CDR3: TGTGCCAGCAGTTCCCCCCCTTATAGTCCTAGCGGGATTCCCTACAATGAGCAGTACTTC. Amino acid sequence: CASSSPPYSPSGIPYNEQYF.

The rearrangement joins TRBV7-2 to TRBJ1-2; D gene unclear. The CDR3 extends over 13 amino acids. CDR1 is SGHTA, CDR2 FQGNSA, per germline. Trimming removed 1 base from V and 3 bases from J, with 6 bases in between. This chain's CDR3 is CASSLERDYGYTF. The CDR3 bases are TGTGCCAGCAGCTTAGAGAGGGACTATGGCTACACCTTC.

The rearrangement joins TRBV18 to TRBJ1-1; D is undetermined. CDR3 size: 15 residues. V lost 1 base and J lost 5, with 14 bases in between. In germline, CDR1 is KGHSH, CDR2 LQKENI. CDR3 sequence: CASSPRGSRLTEAFF. For the CDR3, the DNA is TGTGCCAGCTCACCACGAGGGTCAAGGCTGACTGAAGCTTTCTTT.

This clonotype was seen once. This chain uses TRBV11-3 with TRBJ2-2, with 10 bases aligning to TRBD2. The CDR3 is 14 residues long. Germline CDR1 SGHNT, CDR2 YENEEA. With 6 bases clipped from V and 7 bases from J, the junction kept 5 bases outside the gene matches. CDR3 sequence: CASRPRLAGGELFF. CDR3 bases: TGTGCCAGCAGGCCTCGACTAGCGGGCGGGGAGCTGTTTTTT.

The V gene is TRBV6-6, the J gene TRBJ2-5; 10 bases match TRBD2. V lost 5 bases, J lost 11 bases, and 11 bases stayed unmatched. Germline V CDR1 and CDR2: MNHNY, SVGAGI (reference sequence). The CDR3 runs to 14 residues. In DNA, the CDR3 is TGTGCCAGCAGTCCAGCGTCTAGCGGGAGAGGGCAGTACTTC. It translates to CASSPASSGRGQYF.

V gene TRBV29-1 combines with J gene TRBJ2-5; D is uncertain. The tail of the sequence fits TRBJ2-7 better, so the J call may be wrong. The CDR3 consists of 15 residues. CDR1 and CDR2 from the germline V gene are SQVTM and ANQGSEA. Here the CDR3 DNA reads TGCAGCGTTGATTTAGGTGCTGAGGCCGTATACGAGCAGTACTTC. Protein product: CSVDLGAEAVYEQYF.

With regard to this clonotype: The junction shows a germline mismatch at one end, possibly a read error. This chain connects TRBV14 to TRBJ2-7; D perhaps matches TRBD1 (6 bases). Germline lookup yields CDR1 SGHDN and CDR2 FVKESK. The CDR3 has 13 amino acids. In nucleotides, the CDR3 is TGTGCCATCCAGCTACAGGGATCCTACGTGCAGTACTTC. Protein sequence: CAIQLQGSYVQYF.

Only a few counts were recorded for this clonotype. The CDR3 loop is CASSDRTIIQTQYF. The CDR3 nucleotides read TGTGCCAGCAGTGATAGGACAATAATACAGACCCAGTACTTC. The chain couples TRBV25-1 to TRBJ2-5; the D gene is possibly TRBD1 (5 bases). The V gene's germline CDR1 is MGHDK and CDR2 SYGVNS. Trimming removed 3 bases from V and 6 bases from J, with 14 bases in between. The length of the CDR3 is 14 residues.

This chain joins TRBV20-1 and TRBJ2-5; 7 bases fit TRBD2. Germline V gene data show CDR1 as DFQATT and CDR2 as SNEGSKA (reference sequence). The CDR3 consists of 19 residues. The V gene end was trimmed by 3 bases and the J gene end by 2 bases; junction bases not matched to a gene: 21. The CDR3 reads CSARNLLVAGDILQETQYF. The DNA of the CDR3 is TGCAGTGCTAGGAATTTGTTGGTGGCGGGAGATATCCTTCAAGAGACCCAGTACTTC.

V is TRBV28 and J is TRBJ2-4, with D possibly TRBD1 on 7 matching bases. The DNA end lines up better with TRBJ2-7; the J call may be wrong. Germline V gene lookup returns CDR1 MDHEN and CDR2 SYDVKM. There are 15 residues in the CDR3. The chain's CDR3 is CASSFGGGVFYEQYF. The CDR3 DNA reads as TGTGCCAGCAGTTTCGGAGGGGGCGTCTTCTACGAGCAGTACTTC.

This clonotype was detected only once. This chain connects TRBV6-1 to TRBJ1-6; D not resolved. Trimming pared 2 bases from V and 7 bases from J, leaving 6 bases between. The length of the CDR3 is 13 residues. Germline V CDR1 and CDR2: MNHNS, SASEGT. Here the CDR3 DNA reads TGTGCCAGCAGTGAATCCGTGAATTCACCCCTCCACTTT. This codes for CASSESVNSPLHF.

The chain employs TRBV4-1 and TRBJ1-4; 11 nucleotides agree with TRBD1. V was clipped by 2 bases and J by 3 bases; unmatched bases: 5. Germline CDR1 is MGHRA and CDR2 is YSYEKL. This CDR3 is 17 amino acids long. The CDR3 protein is CASSQNPGQGANEKLFF. CDR3 bases: TGCGCCAGCAGCCAAAATCCGGGACAGGGGGCTAATGAAAAACTGTTTTTT.

This clonotype appeared a single time. V usage is TRBV20-1 and J usage is TRBJ2-3, with a possible D match to TRBD1 (5 bases). Germline V gene sequence: CDR1 DFQATT, CDR2 SNEGSKA (reference sequence). The CDR3 is made up of 14 amino acids. Trimming removed 6 bases at V and 4 bases at J, with 17 bases between. Here the CDR3 reads CSASDAQGSDTQYF. The CDR3 coding sequence is TGCAGTGCGTCGGACGCCCAGGGCTCAGATACGCAGTATTTT.

The chain couples TRBV6-1 to TRBJ1-2; the D gene is possibly TRBD1 (6 bases). This CDR3 contains 13 residues. The germline V and J ends were trimmed by 4 bases and 5 bases, with 11 bases remaining between them. Germline lookup yields CDR1 MNHNS and CDR2 SASEGT. The CDR3 spells CASSGPRGYGYTF. CDR3 nucleotides: TGTGCCAGCAGTGGCCCAAGGGGGTATGGCTACACCTTC.

The rearrangement uses TRBV7-9 and TRBJ2-7, with 9 bases lining up with TRBD2. The germline V gene encodes CDR1 SEHNR and CDR2 FQNEAQ (reference sequence). This CDR3 is 14 amino acids long. The V gene end was trimmed by 5 bases and the J gene end by 3 bases; junction bases not matched to a gene: 5. CDR3 sequence: CASSPGTSIYEQYF. As DNA, the CDR3 is TGTGCCAGCAGCCCCGGGACTAGCATCTACGAGCAGTACTTC.